The present entry profiles one TCR beta chain with its context. The germline V gene encodes CDR1 MNHEY and CDR2 SMNVEV (reference sequence). Trimming left V 1 base short and J 1 base short, with 8 bases between. This CDR3 is 14 amino acids long. These data belong to a study of blood T cell repertoires in COVID-19. The repertoire was sequenced with immunoSEQ multiplex PCR; TCRdb's copy has only in-frame clones and lacks some. This table holds about 98,000 clones, about 80% found once. This chain uses TRBV27 with TRBJ2-7; D ambiguous. Sequencing input: peripheral blood. The TCR was taken from a man in his sixties or seventies with acute or convalescent COVID-19. The CDR3 nucleotides read TGTGCCAGCAGTTTATATGGCAGTTCCTACGAGCAGTACTTC. Translation: CASSLYGSSYEQYF.